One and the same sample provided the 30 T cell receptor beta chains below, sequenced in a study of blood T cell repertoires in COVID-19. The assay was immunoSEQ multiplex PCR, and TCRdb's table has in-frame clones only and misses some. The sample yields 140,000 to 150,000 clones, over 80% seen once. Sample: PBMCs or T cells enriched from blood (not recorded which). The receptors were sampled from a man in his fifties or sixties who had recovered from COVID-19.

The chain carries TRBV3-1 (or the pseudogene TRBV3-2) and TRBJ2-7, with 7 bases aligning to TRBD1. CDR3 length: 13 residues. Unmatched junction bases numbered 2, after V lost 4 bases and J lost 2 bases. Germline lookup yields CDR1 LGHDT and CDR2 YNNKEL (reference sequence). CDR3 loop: CASSPTGAYEQYF. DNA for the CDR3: TGTGCCAGCAGCCCTACAGGGGCCTACGAGCAGTACTTC.

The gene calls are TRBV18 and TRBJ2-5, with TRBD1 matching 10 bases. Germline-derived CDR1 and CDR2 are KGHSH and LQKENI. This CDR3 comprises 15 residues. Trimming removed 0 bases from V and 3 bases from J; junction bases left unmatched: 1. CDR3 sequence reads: CASSPPGQGKETQYF. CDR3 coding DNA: TGTGCCAGCTCACCACCGGGACAGGGGAAAGAGACCCAGTACTTC.

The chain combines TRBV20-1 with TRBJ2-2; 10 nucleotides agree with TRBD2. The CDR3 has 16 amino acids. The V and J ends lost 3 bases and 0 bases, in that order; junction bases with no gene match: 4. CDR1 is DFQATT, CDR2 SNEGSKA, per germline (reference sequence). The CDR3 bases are TGCAGTGCTAGTCTGCTAGCGGGAGCGAACACCGGGGAGCTGTTTTTT. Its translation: CSASLLAGANTGELFF.

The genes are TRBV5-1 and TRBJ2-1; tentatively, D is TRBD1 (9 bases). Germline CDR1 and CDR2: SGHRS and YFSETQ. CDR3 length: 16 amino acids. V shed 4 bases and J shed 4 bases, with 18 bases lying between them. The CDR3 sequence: CASSTGGTGWYNEQFF. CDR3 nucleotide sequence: TGCGCCAGCAGCACGGGAGGGACAGGGTGGTACAATGAGCAGTTCTTC.

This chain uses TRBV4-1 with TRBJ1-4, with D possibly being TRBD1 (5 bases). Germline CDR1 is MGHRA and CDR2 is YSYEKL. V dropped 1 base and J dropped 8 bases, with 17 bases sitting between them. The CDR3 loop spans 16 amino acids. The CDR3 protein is CASSQGEGLGGEKLFF. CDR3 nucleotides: TGCGCCAGCAGCCAAGGTGAAGGCTTGGGGGGGGAAAAACTGTTTTTT.

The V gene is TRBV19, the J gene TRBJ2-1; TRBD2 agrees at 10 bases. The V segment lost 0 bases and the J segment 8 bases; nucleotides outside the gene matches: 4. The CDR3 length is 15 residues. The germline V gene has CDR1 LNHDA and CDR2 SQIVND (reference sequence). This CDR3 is CASSIDLLAGDEQFF. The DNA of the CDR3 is TGTGCCAGTAGTATAGATCTCCTAGCGGGAGATGAGCAGTTCTTC. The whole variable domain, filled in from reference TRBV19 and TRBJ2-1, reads DGGITQSPKYLFRKEGQNVTLSCEQNLNHDAMYWYRQDPGQGLRLIYYSQIVNDFQKGDIAEGYSVSREKKESFPLTVTSAQKNPTAFYLCASSIDLLAGDEQFFGPGTRLTVL.

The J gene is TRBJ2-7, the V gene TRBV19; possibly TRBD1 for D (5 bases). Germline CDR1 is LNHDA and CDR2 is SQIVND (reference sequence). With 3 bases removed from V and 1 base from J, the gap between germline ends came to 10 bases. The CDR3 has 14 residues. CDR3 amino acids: CASSILDRSYEQYF. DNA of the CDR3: TGTGCCAGTAGTATTCTTGACAGATCCTACGAGCAGTACTTC.

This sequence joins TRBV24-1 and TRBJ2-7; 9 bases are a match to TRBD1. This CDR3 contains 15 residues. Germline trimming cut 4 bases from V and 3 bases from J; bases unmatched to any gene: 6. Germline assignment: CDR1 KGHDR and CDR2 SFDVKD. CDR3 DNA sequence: TGTGCCACCAGTGACACCGGGACAGGGTTCTACGAGCAGTACTTC. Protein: CATSDTGTGFYEQYF.

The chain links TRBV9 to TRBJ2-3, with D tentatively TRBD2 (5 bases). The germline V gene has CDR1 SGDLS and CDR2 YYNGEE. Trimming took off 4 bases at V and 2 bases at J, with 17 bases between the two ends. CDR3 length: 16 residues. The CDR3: CASSYAGVQFTDTQYF. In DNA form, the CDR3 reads TGTGCCAGCAGCTATGCCGGGGTTCAATTCACAGATACGCAGTATTTT.

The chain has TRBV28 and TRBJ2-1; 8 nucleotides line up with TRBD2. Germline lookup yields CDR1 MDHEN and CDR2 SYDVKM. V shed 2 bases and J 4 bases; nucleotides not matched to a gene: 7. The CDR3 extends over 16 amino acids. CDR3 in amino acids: CASSLKSLAGYNEQFF. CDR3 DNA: TGTGCCAGCAGTTTAAAATCCCTAGCGGGTTACAATGAGCAGTTCTTC.

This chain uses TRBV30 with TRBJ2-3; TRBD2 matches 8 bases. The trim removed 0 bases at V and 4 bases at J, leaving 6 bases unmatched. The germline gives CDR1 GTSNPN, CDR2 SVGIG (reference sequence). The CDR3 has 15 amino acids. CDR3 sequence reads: CAWSVRSGKADTQYF. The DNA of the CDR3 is TGTGCCTGGAGTGTACGTAGCGGGAAGGCAGATACGCAGTATTTT.

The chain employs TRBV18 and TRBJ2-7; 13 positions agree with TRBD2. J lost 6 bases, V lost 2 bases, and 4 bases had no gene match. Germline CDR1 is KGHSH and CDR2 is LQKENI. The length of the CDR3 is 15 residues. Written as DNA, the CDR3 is TGTGCCAGCTCACCAGCCCGGACTAGCGGGGGCGAGCAGTACTTC. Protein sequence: CASSPARTSGGEQYF.

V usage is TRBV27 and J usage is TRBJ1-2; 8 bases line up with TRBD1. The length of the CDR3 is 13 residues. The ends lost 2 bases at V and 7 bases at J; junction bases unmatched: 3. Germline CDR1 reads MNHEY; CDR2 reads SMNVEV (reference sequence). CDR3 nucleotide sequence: TGTGCCAGCAGTTTAGCGGGACAGGCTGGCTACACCTTC. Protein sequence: CASSLAGQAGYTF.

CDR3 region: CAAATTGELFF. For the CDR3, the DNA is TGTGCCGCCGCAACAACCGGGGAGCTGTTTTTT. The chain carries TRBV7-9 and TRBJ2-2; unclear D gene. CDR1 is SEHNR and CDR2 is FQNEAQ in the germline V gene (reference sequence). The ends were cut back, 11 bases at V and 5 bases at J, with 9 bases in the middle. CDR3 length equals 11 residues.

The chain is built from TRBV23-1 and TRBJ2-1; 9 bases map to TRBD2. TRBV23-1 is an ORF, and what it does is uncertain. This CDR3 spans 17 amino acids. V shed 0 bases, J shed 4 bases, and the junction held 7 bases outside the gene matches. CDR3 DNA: TGCGCCAGCAGTCAATCTTGGGTAGCGGGAGCGTACAATGAGCAGTTCTTC. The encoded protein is CASSQSWVAGAYNEQFF.

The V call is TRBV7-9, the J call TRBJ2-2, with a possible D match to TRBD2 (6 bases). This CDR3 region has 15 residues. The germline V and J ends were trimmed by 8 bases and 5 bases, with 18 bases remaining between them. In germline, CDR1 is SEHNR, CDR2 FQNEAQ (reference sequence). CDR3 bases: TGTGCCAGCCGCACAGAAGGTGGGGGGACCGGGGAGCTGTTTTTT. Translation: CASRTEGGGTGELFF. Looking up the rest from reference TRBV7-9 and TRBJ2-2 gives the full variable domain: DTGVSQNPRHKITKRGQNVTFRCDPISEHNRLYWYRQTLGQGPEFLTYFQNEAQLEKSRLLSDRFSAERPKGSFSTLEIQRTEQGDSAMYLCASRTEGGGTGELFFGEGSRLTVL.

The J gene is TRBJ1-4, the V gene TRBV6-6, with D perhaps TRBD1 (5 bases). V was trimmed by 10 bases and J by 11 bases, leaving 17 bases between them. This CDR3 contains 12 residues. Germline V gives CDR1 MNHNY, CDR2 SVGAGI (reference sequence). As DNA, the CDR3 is TGTGCCACCGGGACTGTAAATGGGAAACTGTTTTTT. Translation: CATGTVNGKLFF.

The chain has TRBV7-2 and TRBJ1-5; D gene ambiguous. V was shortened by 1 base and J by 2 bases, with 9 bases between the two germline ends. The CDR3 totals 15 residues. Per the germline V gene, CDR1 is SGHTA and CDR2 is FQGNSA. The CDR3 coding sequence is TGTGCCAGCAGCTTAGGGCTTTCTGGCAATCAGCCCCAGCATTTT. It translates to CASSLGLSGNQPQHF.

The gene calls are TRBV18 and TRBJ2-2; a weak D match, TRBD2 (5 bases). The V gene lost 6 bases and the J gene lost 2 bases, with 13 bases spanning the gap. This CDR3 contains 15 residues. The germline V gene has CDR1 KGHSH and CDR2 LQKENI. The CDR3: CASSKVRENTGELFF. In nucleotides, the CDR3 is TGTGCCAGCTCCAAGGTCCGGGAAAACACCGGGGAGCTGTTTTTT.

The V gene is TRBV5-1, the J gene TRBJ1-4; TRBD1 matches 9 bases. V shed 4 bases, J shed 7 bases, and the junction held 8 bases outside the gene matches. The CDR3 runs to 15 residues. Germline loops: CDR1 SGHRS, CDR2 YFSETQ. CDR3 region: CASSEQGARGEKLFF. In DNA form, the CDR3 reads TGCGCCAGCAGCGAACAGGGGGCGCGGGGTGAAAAACTGTTTTTT.

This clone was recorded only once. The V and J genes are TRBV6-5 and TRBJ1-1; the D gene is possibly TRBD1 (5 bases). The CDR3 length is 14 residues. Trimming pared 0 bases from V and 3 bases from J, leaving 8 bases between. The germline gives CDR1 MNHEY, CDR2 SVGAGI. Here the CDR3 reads CASSYSVGDTEAFF. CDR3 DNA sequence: TGTGCCAGCAGTTACTCGGTAGGGGACACTGAAGCTTTCTTT.

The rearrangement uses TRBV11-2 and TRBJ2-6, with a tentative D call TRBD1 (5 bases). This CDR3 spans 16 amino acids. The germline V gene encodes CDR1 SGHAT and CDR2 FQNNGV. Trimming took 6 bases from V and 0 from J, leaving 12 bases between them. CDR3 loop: CASRPPGPSGANVLTF. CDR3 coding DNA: TGTGCCAGCAGGCCACCAGGGCCCTCTGGGGCCAACGTCCTGACTTTC.

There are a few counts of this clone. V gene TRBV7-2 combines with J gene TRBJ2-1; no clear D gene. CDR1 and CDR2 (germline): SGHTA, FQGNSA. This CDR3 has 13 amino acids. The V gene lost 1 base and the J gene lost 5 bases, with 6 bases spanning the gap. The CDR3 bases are TGTGCCAGCAGCTTAGACATCCACAATGAGCAGTTCTTC. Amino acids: CASSLDIHNEQFF.

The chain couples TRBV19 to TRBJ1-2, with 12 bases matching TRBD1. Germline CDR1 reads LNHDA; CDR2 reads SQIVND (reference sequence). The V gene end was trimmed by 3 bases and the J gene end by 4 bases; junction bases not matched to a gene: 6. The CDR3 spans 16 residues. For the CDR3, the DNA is TGTGCCAGTAGTATTACCGGGACAGGGGGCGCCTATGGCTACACCTTC. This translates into CASSITGTGGAYGYTF.

The CDR3 loop reads CASSPLRDRGGSNQPQHF. The CDR3 DNA reads as TGTGCCAGTAGTCCTCTCCGGGACAGGGGCGGTAGCAATCAGCCCCAGCATTTT. The chain has TRBV19 and TRBJ1-5; 10 nucleotides match TRBD1. Germline V gene lookup returns CDR1 LNHDA and CDR2 SQIVND (reference sequence). The CDR3 is 18 amino acids. Trimming cost V 5 bases and J 0 bases; bases outside gene matches: 10. Based on the CDR3 plus reference TRBV19 and TRBJ1-5, the full variable domain is DGGITQSPKYLFRKEGQNVTLSCEQNLNHDAMYWYRQDPGQGLRLIYYSQIVNDFQKGDIAEGYSVSREKKESFPLTVTSAQKNPTAFYLCASSPLRDRGGSNQPQHFGDGTRLSIL.

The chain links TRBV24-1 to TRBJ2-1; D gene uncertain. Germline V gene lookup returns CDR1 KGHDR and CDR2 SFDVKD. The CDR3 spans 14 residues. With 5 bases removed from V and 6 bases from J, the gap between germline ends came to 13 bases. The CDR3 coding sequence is TGTGCCACCAGTGTTGGTCTCTACCCCAATGAGCAGTTCTTC. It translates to CATSVGLYPNEQFF.

CDR3 in DNA: TGTGCCAGCAGTGGGGGGGCGATCGGTACTAGAGAGACCCAGTACTTC. It translates to CASSGGAIGTRETQYF. This chain links TRBV3-1 (or the pseudogene TRBV3-2) with TRBJ2-5; D might be TRBD2 (7 bases). CDR3 length: 16 residues. Germline V gene lookup returns CDR1 LGHDT and CDR2 YNNKEL (reference sequence). Trimming cost V 6 bases and J 4 bases, with 21 bases left between them.

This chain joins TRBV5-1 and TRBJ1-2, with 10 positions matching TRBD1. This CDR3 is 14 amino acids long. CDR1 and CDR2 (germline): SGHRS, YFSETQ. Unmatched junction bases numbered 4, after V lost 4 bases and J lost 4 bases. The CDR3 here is CASSLTGGAYGYTF. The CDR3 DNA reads TGCGCCAGCAGCCTGACAGGGGGCGCCTATGGCTACACCTTC.

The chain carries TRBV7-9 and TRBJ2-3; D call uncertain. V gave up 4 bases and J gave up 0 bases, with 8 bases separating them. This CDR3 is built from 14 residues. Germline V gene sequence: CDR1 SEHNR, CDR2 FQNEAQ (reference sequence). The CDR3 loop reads CASSSSFSTDTQYF. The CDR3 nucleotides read TGTGCCAGCAGCTCCTCCTTTAGCACAGATACGCAGTATTTT.

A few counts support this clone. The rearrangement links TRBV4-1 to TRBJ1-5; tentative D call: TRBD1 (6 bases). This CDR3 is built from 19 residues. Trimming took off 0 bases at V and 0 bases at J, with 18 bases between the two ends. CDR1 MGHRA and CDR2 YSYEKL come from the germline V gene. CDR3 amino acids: CASSQDPSTGQYSNQPQHF. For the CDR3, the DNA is TGCGCCAGCAGCCAAGATCCGTCGACAGGACAATATAGCAATCAGCCCCAGCATTTT.